This T cell receptor beta chain was captured by sequencing in a study of identical twins. The study, taken as a whole, reports: Modelling underestimated the level of out-of-frame TCR alpha sharing observed in monozygotic twins. Cord blood's abundant beta clonotypes had fewer insertions, unlike memory repertoires. Surplus twin overlap in beta out-of-frame sequences was less pronounced. Twin-shared out-of-frame alpha sequences showed excess low generation probability.

From the 5' RACE reads, TCRdb called clonotypes with MiXCR, one entry per CDR3 protein. The sample consists of about 890,000 distinct CDR3 sequences, roughly an eighth of them appearing once. The V end was cut by 4 bases, the J end by 0 bases, with 13 bases between. The CDR3 spans 15 residues. Per germline, CDR1 SGHRS and CDR2 YFSETQ. This clonotype has just a few counts. Antigen unknown. These data also formed part of another study, on yellow fever vaccine responses in identical twins.

The origin of this receptor is a woman aged 18-29 years in good health. The V and J genes are TRBV5-1 and TRBJ1-1; D remains unclear. What was sequenced was PBMCs. Here the CDR3 reads CASSTQEGVNTEAFF. In DNA, the CDR3 is TGCGCCAGCAGCACCCAGGAGGGCGTGAACACTGAAGCTTTCTTT.